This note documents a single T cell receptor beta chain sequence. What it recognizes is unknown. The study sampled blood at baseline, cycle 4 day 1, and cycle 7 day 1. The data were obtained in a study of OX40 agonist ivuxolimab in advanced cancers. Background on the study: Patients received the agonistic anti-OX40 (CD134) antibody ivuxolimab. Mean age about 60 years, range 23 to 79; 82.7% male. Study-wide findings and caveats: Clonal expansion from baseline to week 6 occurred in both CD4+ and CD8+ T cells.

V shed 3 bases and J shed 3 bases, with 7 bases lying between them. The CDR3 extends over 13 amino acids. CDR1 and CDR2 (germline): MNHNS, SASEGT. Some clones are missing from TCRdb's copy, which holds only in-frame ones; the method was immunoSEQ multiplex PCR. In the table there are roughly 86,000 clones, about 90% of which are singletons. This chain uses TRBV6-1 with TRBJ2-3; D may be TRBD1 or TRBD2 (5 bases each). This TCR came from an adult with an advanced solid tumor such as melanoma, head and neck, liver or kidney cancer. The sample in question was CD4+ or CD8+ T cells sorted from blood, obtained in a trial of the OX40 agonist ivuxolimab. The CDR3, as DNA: TGTGCCAGCAGTGATTGGGGGACAGATACGCAGTATTTT. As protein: CASSDWGTDTQYF.